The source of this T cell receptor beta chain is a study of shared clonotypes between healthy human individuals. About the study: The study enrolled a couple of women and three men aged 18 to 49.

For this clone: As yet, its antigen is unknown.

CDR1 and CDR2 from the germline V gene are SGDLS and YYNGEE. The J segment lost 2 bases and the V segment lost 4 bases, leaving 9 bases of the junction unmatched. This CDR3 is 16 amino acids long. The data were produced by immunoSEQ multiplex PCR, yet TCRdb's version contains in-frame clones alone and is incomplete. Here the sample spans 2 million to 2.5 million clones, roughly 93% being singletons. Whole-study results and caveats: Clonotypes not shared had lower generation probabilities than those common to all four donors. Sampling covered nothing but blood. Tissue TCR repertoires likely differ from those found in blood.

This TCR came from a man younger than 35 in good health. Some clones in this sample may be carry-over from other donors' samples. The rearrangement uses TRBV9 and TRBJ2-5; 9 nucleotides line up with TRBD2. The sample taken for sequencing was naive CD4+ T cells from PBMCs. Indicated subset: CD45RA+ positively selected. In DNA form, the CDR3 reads TGTGCCAGCAGCATGGGCCTAGCGGGGTATCAAGAGACCCAGTACTTC. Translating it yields CASSMGLAGYQETQYF. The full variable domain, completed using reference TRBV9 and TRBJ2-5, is DSGVTQTPKHLITATGQRVTLRCSPRSGDLSVYWYQQSLDQGLQFLIQYYNGEERAKGNILERFSAQQFPDLHSELNLSSLELGDSALYFCASSMGLAGYQETQYFGPGTRLLVL.